These T cell receptor beta chains were read from a single sample in a study of technical replicates of blood from several donors. The repertoire was sequenced with immunoSEQ multiplex PCR; TCRdb's copy has only in-frame clones and lacks some. This table holds about 94,000 clones, around 95% found once. Sample: T cells isolated from PBMCs. All receptors come from a human donor in good health. CDR3s include the opening cysteine and the closing phenylalanine or tryptophan. A D gene is named only where the DNA matches it firmly. Size tells how often a clone was seen (once, few, many) or the class of an expanded clone, and some rows leave it out.

d_call	v_call	clone_size	j_call	cdr3_nt	cdr3_aa
TRBD1	TRBV18	.	TRBJ1-6	TGTGCCAGCTCACCCGCAGGGGGGAATTCACCCCTCCACTTT	CASSPAGGNSPLHF
.	TRBV6-6	.	TRBJ1-1	TGTGCCAGCAGTTACCCAATTGCCAGCGGGAACACTGAAGCTTTCTTT	CASSYPIASGNTEAFF
.	TRBV5-1	.	TRBJ2-7	TGCGCCAGCAGCTTGGTCTCAGGGATCACCTACGAGCAGTACTTC	CASSLVSGITYEQYF
.	TRBV19	.	TRBJ2-7	TGTGCCAGTAGTATGGAGGATCGCTACGAGCAGTACTTC	CASSMEDRYEQYF
.	TRBV19	.	TRBJ1-3	TGTGCCAGCTCACCAGGGTCCTCTGGAAACACCATATATTTT	CASSPGSSGNTIYF
TRBD1	TRBV5-5	.	TRBJ2-5	TGTGCCAGCAGCTTGGTCCCCGGGACAGGGGGCCGGGAGACCCAGTACTTC	CASSLVPGTGGRETQYF
.	TRBV19	.	TRBJ2-3	TGTGCCAGTAGTATTACAGGTACGGGAGCCGGAGATACGCAGTATTTT	CASSITGTGAGDTQYF
.	TRBV6-6	once	TRBJ1-2	TGTGCCAGCAGAGCACAGAACTATGGCTACACCTTC	CASRAQNYGYTF
TRBD2	TRBV12-5	.	TRBJ2-7	TGTGCTAGTGGTTTTTTTCTAGCGGGGACCTACGAGCAGTACTTC	CASGFFLAGTYEQYF
.	TRBV27	.	TRBJ2-3	TGTGCCAGCAGTTTATTAGTCCCCACAGATACGCAGTATTTT	CASSLLVPTDTQYF
.	TRBV15	.	TRBJ1-5	TGTGCCACCAGTTGGTCCCGCATCCTAAATAGCAATCAGCCCCAGCATTTT	CATSWSRILNSNQPQHF
TRBD1	TRBV19	.	TRBJ1-4	TGTGCCAGTAGTATAGACGACAGGGAAGTCGCAACTAATGAAAAACTGTTTTTT	CASSIDDREVATNEKLFF
.	TRBV7-9	.	TRBJ2-3	TGTGCCAGCAGCTTAGATCGGTTGGCGGCCCCGGATACGCAGTATTTT	CASSLDRLAAPDTQYF
TRBD1	TRBV6-5	.	TRBJ2-1	TGTGCCAGCAGTCGACAGGGGAAGAGGAATGAGCAGTTCTTC	CASSRQGKRNEQFF
.	TRBV6-1	.	TRBJ2-1	TGTGCCAGCGTTCGGGGTTACTACAATGAGCAGTTCTTC	CASVRGYYNEQFF
TRBD1	TRBV6-5	.	TRBJ2-7	TGTGCCAGCAGTTACACGGACAGGCTCTACGAGCAGTACTTC	CASSYTDRLYEQYF
TRBD2	TRBV14	.	TRBJ2-1	TGTGCCAGCAGCCAAGGACTAGCGGTGCGGGAGCAGTTCTTC	CASSQGLAVREQFF
.	TRBV27	once	TRBJ2-7	TGTGCCAGCAGCCGTGACAGGAGCTCCTACGAGCAGTACTTC	CASSRDRSSYEQYF
.	TRBV5-4	few	TRBJ1-2	TGTGCCAGCAGCTTAGGAGGAGGGGCCGCTAACTATGGCTACACCTTC	CASSLGGGAANYGYTF
TRBD1	TRBV5-7	.	TRBJ1-2	TGTGCCAGCAGCTTGGAGGGGGACAGGAGACACTATGGCTACACCTTC	CASSLEGDRRHYGYTF
.	TRBV10-3	.	TRBJ2-2	TGTGCCATCAGTGAGTTGTTGGACATACCGCCCGGGGAGCTGTTTTTT	CAISELLDIPPGELFF
TRBD1	TRBV19	.	TRBJ1-4	TGTGCCACCAGATCCCCGACGACAGGGGGGGCTGAAAAACTGTTTTTT	CATRSPTTGGAEKLFF
TRBD1	TRBV7-9	.	TRBJ1-6	TGTGCCAGCAGCTTAGGACAGGGTGGGGATTCACCCCTCCACTTT	CASSLGQGGDSPLHF
TRBD1	TRBV19	.	TRBJ1-2	TGTGCCAGTACGACCAGGGGGCTCGGCTACACCTTC	CASTTRGLGYTF
.	TRBV7-8	.	TRBJ1-5	TGTGCCAGCAGCTTATTGGGCCCAGGGAATCAGCCCCAGCATTTT	CASSLLGPGNQPQHF
.	TRBV5-4	.	TRBJ2-1	TGTGCCAGCAGCCAAGGACTCATTTACAATGAGCAGTTCTTC	CASSQGLIYNEQFF
.	TRBV4-1	.	TRBJ2-7	TGCGCCAGCAGCCAAGGGCTAGCCTACGAGCAGTACTTC	CASSQGLAYEQYF
.	TRBV4-1	.	TRBJ2-1	TGCGCCAGCAGCCTCGTGGGCAGCCTTAATGAGCAGTTCTTC	CASSLVGSLNEQFF
TRBD1	TRBV9	.	TRBJ2-2	TGTGCCAGCAGCCCGGGACAGGGAAGGACCGGGGAGCTGTTTTTT	CASSPGQGRTGELFF
.	TRBV9	.	TRBJ2-2	TGTGCCAGCAGCGTAAACCACAGGGCGGGGGAGCTGTTTTTT	CASSVNHRAGELFF
.	TRBV7-9	.	TRBJ1-1	TGTGCCAGCAGCTGGGGACTTAACACTGAAGCTTTCTTT	CASSWGLNTEAFF
TRBD2	TRBV27	.	TRBJ2-1	TGTGCCAGCAGTCTACAGCTAGCGGGGGCCTCACTCACTAGCTCCTACAATGAGCAGTTCTTC	CASSLQLAGASLTSSYNEQFF
.	TRBV28	.	TRBJ1-2	TGTGCCAGCAGCCAGTCACCTAACTATGGCTACACCTTC	CASSQSPNYGYTF
TRBD2	TRBV2	once	TRBJ2-7	TGTGCCAGCAGTGAGACTAGCGGGGGGCTGAACTCCTACGAGCAGTACTTC	CASSETSGGLNSYEQYF
TRBD2	TRBV9	.	TRBJ2-7	TGTGCCAGCAGCGTAGGCGGGAGTAGTTACGAGCAGTACTTC	CASSVGGSSYEQYF
.	TRBV27	.	TRBJ1-2	TGTGCCAGCAGTTTGAGGAGGGAGTATGGCTACACCTTC	CASSLRREYGYTF
.	TRBV11-1	.	TRBJ2-1	TGTGCCAGCAGCTTAAGATCTAGTAGTGGTGAGCAGTTCTTC	CASSLRSSSGEQFF
TRBD2	TRBV11-2	.	TRBJ2-7	TGTGCCAGCAGCTTATACCCTAGCGGGATCTACGAGCAGTACTTC	CASSLYPSGIYEQYF
.	TRBV6-5	once	TRBJ1-5	TGTGCCAGCAGTAGGACAAGTATTAGCAATCAGCCCCAGCATTTT	CASSRTSISNQPQHF
TRBD2	TRBV4-2	.	TRBJ2-3	TGTGCCAGCAGCCAAGTGGGGAGGGCCACAGATACGCAGTATTTT	CASSQVGRATDTQYF
.	TRBV19	.	TRBJ1-5	TGTGCCAGTAGTAGACTTATTAAAGGCAGCAATCAGCCCCAGCATTTT	CASSRLIKGSNQPQHF
.	TRBV19	.	TRBJ1-1	TGTGCCAGTAGTAAGGAGGGCATGAACACTGAAGCTTTCTTT	CASSKEGMNTEAFF
.	TRBV15	.	TRBJ2-3	TGTGGCACTTCAGAAGCGGATACGCAGTATTTT	CGTSEADTQYF
.	TRBV13	.	TRBJ2-4	TGTGCCAGCAGCTTACGGGAGACTATGAACATTCAGTACTTC	CASSLRETMNIQYF
.	TRBV6-5	.	TRBJ2-3	TGTGCCAGCAGTTCTCGTGGACTGTCAGATACGCAGTATTTT	CASSSRGLSDTQYF
.	TRBV7-9	.	TRBJ2-7	TGTGCCAGCAGCCTCGGAGAGCCCTACGAGCAGTACTTC	CASSLGEPYEQYF
TRBD2	TRBV6-1	.	TRBJ2-3	TGTGCCAGCAGAAGAGATGGACCGGGACTAGCGGGAGCTTTT	CASRRDGPGLAGAF
.	TRBV11-2	once	TRBJ1-6	TGTGCCAGCGGGTTGGGGGGTTCACCCCTCCACTTT	CASGLGGSPLHF
TRBD1	TRBV2	few	TRBJ1-2	TGTGCCATTACAGGGGAGAGCTATGGCTACACCTTC	CAITGESYGYTF
TRBD1	TRBV5-4	once	TRBJ2-7	TGTGCCAGCAGCACGGGACAGGGGCGAAACGAGCAGTACTTC	CASSTGQGRNEQYF
.	TRBV28	.	TRBJ2-7	TGTGCCAGCAGTTTTGTCGGGGTGATCAACGAGCAGTACTTC	CASSFVGVINEQYF
TRBD1	TRBV9	.	TRBJ1-6	TGTGCCAGCAGCAGGGACAGGGTGGGATCACCCCTCCACTTT	CASSRDRVGSPLHF
.	TRBV15	.	TRBJ1-4	TGTGCCACCAGCAGAGTCCCGACCTGGCAGGGCGATAGTGAAAAACTGTTTTTT	CATSRVPTWQGDSEKLFF
TRBD1	TRBV5-4	.	TRBJ2-7	TGTGCCAGCAGCTTGACAGGGGGCGTCGGGCAGTACTTC	CASSLTGGVGQYF
.	TRBV6-5	.	TRBJ1-1	TGTGCCAGCAGTTACAACAGCAGACTGAACACTGAAGCTTTCTTT	CASSYNSRLNTEAFF
TRBD2	TRBV6-4	.	TRBJ2-1	TGTGCCAGCAGTGAATCGGGAGGGCCGGATGAGCAGTTCTTC	CASSESGGPDEQFF
TRBD2	TRBV5-1	.	TRBJ2-3	TGCGCCAGCAGCTTGGCCCGACTAGCAAACGGTGGTACGCAGTATTTT	CASSLARLANGGTQYF
TRBD2	TRBV6-5	.	TRBJ2-3	TGTGCCAGCAGTTCTCCTAGCGGGGAGACAGATACGCAGTATTTT	CASSSPSGETDTQYF
.	TRBV5-1	.	TRBJ1-1	TGCGCCAGCAGCTTGACCTTAGCGAACACTGAAGCTTTCTTT	CASSLTLANTEAFF
TRBD1	TRBV27	.	TRBJ2-1	TGTGCCAGCAGTCCACCACAGGGGGGATACAATGAGCAGTTCTTC	CASSPPQGGYNEQFF